This TCR beta chain came from a study of cytomegalovirus exposure and HLA in healthy donors. On the study more broadly: Per a later analysis, the approximately 700 first-cohort and some 110 validation repertoires shared one platform.

Method: immunoSEQ multiplex PCR; TCRdb's copy keeps in-frame clones and lacks some. There are 200,000 to 250,000 clones in the sample; around 88% occur only once, and roughly 3% lies in the top ten. The study drew the donors from its roughly 120-subject validation cohort, separate from the roughly 700-subject first cohort. On this clone: Its antigen is still unknown.

Points from the study as a whole: According to a later analysis, TCR clusters from the first cohort tended to co-occur in the roughly 110 validation repertoires. The study flagged roughly 150 TCR beta chains as cytomegalovirus-associated.

The specimen sequenced was PBMCs. The TCR comes from a woman under 30 in good health and CMV-seronegative.

The CDR3: CASSLDGGVGGYTF. CDR3 DNA: TGTGCCAGCAGCTTAGATGGGGGGGTTGGTGGCTACACCTTC. V and J are TRBV5-6 and TRBJ1-2; maybe TRBD1 (5 bases). In germline, CDR1 is SGHDT, CDR2 YYEEEE. CDR3 length: 14 residues. Trimming took off 2 bases at V and 7 bases at J, with 15 bases between the two ends.